This T cell receptor beta chain was sequenced in a study of beta chain features in type 1 diabetes. Study conclusions and caveats: When Type 1 diabetes patients were examined, their TCRB CDR3s proved moderately but significantly shorter in all four CD4+ subsets. More deletions and fewer insertions at VDJ junctions were seen in type 1 diabetes patients.

The study reverse transcribed the entire isolated RNA, so it sequenced expressed TCRB transcripts. Sequencing was performed with immunoSEQ multiplex PCR; in TCRdb, only in-frame clones are kept and a portion is missing. The sample includes about 300,000 clones, about 14% of them seen just once. The CDR3 has 13 residues. Per the germline V gene, CDR1 is MNHEY and CDR2 is SVGAGI. Trimming stripped 6 bases from V and 0 bases from J, with 9 bases between. About this clone itself: Its antigen is unidentified.

The rearrangement joins TRBV6-5 to TRBJ2-7; weak D call: TRBD1 (5 bases). This TCR derives from a woman aged 18-29 years with type 1 diabetes. Specimen: naive CD4+ T cells from blood. The CDR3 nucleotides are TGTGCCAGCAGGAAGACAGCCTCCTACGAGCAGTACTTC. Its translation is CASRKTASYEQYF.